The clone carrying this TCR beta chain was recorded at least ten times. Antigen specificity is unknown. Findings of the study overall: Tumor memory CD4+ T cell TCR gene usage clustered with blood and lymph node memory CD4+ cells and lymph node naive CD4+ cells. Tumor Tregs overlapped most with tumor, then blood, naive CD4+ cells.

Germline V CDR1 and CDR2: SGHRS, YFSETQ. The CDR3 sequence is 13 residues long. V was clipped by 4 bases and J by 7 bases; unmatched bases: 5. Memory CD4+ T cells were sorted as CD4+CD45RO+CD25- cells. TCRdb fed the 5' RACE reads into MiXCR, producing one record per CDR3 protein. Of approximately 40,000 distinct CDR3 sequences listed, about 32% are singletons. This clonotype originated in a female donor with breast cancer. The chain links TRBV5-1 to TRBJ1-1; 9 positions match TRBD1. What was sequenced was tumor-infiltrating memory CD4+ T cells sorted from the breast tumor. Subset denoted: memory CD4+ T cells, CD4+CD45RO+CD25-. This CDR3 reads CASSIGQGIEAFF. The CDR3 DNA follows: TGCGCCAGCAGCATCGGACAGGGGATTGAAGCTTTCTTT.